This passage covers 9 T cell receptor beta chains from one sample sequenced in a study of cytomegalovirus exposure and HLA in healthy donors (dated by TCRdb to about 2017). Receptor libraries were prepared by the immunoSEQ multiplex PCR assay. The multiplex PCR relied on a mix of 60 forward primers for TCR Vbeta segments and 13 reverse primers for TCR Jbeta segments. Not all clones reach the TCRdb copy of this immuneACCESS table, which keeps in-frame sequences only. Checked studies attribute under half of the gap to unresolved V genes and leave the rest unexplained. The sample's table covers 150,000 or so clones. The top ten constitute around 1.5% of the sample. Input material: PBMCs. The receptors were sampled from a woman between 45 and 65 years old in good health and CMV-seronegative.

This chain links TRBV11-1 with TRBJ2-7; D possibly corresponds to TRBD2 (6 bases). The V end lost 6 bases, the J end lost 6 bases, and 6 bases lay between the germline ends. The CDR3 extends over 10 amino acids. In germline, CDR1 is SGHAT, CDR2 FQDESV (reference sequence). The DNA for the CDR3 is TGTGCCAGCAGGGGGGGCGAGCAGTACTTC. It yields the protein CASRGGEQYF. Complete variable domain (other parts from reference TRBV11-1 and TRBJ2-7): EAEVAQSPRYKITEKSQAVAFWCDPISGHATLYWYRQILGQGPELLVQFQDESVVDDSQLPKDRFSAERLKGVDSTLKIQPAELGDSAMYLCASRGGEQYFGPGTRLTVT.

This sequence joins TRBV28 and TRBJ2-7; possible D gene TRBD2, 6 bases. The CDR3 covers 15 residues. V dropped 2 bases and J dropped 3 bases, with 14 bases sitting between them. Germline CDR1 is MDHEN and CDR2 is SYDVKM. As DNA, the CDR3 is TGTGCCAGCAGTTTACCCGGGGAGGCACTCTACGAGCAGTACTTC. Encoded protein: CASSLPGEALYEQYF.

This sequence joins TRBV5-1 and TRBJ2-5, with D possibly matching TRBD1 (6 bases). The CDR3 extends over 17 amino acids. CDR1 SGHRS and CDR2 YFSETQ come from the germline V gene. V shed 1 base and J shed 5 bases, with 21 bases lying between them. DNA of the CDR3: TGCGCCAGCAGCTTGATGTTCAGTCAGGGGTCCGAGGAGACCCAGTACTTC. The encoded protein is CASSLMFSQGSEETQYF.

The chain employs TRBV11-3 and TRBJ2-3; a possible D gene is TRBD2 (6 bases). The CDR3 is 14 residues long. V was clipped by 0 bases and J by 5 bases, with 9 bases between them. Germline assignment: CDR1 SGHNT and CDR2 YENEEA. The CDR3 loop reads CASSLDSGGDTQYF. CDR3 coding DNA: TGTGCCAGCAGCTTAGATTCCGGGGGAGATACGCAGTATTTT.

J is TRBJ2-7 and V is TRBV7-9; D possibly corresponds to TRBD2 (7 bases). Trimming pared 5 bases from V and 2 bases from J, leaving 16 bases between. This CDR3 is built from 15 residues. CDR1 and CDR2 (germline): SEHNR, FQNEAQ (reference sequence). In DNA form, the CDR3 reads TGTGCCAGCAGCGACGGGGGGTGGACAGCCTACGAGCAGTACTTC. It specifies CASSDGGWTAYEQYF.

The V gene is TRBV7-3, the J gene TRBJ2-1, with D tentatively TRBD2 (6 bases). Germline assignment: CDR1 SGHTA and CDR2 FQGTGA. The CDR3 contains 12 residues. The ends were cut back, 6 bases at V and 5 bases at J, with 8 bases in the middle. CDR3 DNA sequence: TGTGCCAGCAGGGGGACTGACAATGAGCAGTTCTTC. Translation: CASRGTDNEQFF. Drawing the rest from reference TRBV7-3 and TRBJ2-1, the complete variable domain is GAGVSQTPSNKVTEKGKYVELRCDPISGHTALYWYRQSLGQGPEFLIYFQGTGAADDSGLPNDRFFAVRPEGSVSTLKIQRTERGDSAVYLCASRGTDNEQFFGPGTRLTVL.

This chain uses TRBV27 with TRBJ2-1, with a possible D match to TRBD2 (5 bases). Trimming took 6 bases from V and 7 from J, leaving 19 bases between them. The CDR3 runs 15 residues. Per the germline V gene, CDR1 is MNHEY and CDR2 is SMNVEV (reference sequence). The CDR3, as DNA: TGTGCCAGCAGACTTGAACTAGGTTCGAGGAATGAGCAGTTCTTC. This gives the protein CASRLELGSRNEQFF.

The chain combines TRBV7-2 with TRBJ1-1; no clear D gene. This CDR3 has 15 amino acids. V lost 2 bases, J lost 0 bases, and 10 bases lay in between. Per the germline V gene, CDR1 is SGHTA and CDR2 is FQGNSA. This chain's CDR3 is CASSLSGSLNTEAFF. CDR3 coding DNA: TGTGCCAGCAGCTTATCCGGGTCGTTGAACACTGAAGCTTTCTTT.

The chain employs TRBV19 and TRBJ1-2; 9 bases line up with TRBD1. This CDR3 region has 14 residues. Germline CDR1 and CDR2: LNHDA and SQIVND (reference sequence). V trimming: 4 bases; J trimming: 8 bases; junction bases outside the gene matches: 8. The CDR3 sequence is CASSKPGQGYGYTF. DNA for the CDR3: TGTGCCAGTAGTAAGCCGGGACAGGGTTACGGCTACACCTTC.